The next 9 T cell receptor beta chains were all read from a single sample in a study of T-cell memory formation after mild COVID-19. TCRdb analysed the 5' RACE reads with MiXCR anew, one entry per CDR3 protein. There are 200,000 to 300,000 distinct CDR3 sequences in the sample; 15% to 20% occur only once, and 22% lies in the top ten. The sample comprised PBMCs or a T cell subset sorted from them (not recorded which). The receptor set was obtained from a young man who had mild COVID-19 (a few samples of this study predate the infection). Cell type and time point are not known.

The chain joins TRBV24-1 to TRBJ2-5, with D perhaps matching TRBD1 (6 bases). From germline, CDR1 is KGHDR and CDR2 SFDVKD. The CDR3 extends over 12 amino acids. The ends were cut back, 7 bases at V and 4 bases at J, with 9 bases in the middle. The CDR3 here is CATSSQGETQYF. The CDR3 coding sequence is TGTGCCACCAGCTCACAGGGAGAGACCCAGTACTTC.

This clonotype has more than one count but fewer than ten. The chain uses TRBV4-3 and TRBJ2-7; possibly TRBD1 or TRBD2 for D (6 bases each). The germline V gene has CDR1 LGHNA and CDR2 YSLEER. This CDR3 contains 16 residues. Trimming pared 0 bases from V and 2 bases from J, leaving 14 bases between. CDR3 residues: CASSQDGRGAPYEQYF. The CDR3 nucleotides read TGCGCCAGCAGCCAAGATGGAAGGGGGGCACCCTACGAGCAGTACTTC.

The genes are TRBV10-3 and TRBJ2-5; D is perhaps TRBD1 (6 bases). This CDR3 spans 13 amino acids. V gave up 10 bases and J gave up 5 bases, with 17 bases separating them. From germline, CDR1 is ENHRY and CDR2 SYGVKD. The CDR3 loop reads CATSHQGTETQYF. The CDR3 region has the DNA TGTGCCACTAGTCACCAGGGGACGGAGACCCAGTACTTC.

CDR3 in DNA: TGTGCCAGCAGCCGAGACGCCGTTTTCGGGACGGGGAATTCACCCCTCCACTTT. Protein: CASSRDAVFGTGNSPLHF. The chain couples TRBV14 to TRBJ1-6, with D tentatively TRBD1 (5 bases). The CDR3 spans 18 residues. The V end was cut by 4 bases, the J end by 7 bases, with 23 bases between. Germline CDR1 is SGHDN and CDR2 is FVKESK.

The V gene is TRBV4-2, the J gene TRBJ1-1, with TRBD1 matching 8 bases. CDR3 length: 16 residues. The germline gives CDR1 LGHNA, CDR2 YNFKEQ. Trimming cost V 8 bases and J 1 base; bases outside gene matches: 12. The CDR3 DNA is TGTGCCAGCCATCCCAGGGGGCGAGGGTCGAACACTGAAGCTTTCTTT. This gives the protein CASHPRGRGSNTEAFF.

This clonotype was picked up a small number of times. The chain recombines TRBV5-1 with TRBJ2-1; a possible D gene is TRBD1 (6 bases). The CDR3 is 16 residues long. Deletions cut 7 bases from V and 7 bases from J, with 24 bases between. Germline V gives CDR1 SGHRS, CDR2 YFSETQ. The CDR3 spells CASSPPGNRESNEQFF. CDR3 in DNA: TGCGCCAGCTCTCCGCCCGGTAACAGGGAATCAAATGAGCAGTTCTTC.

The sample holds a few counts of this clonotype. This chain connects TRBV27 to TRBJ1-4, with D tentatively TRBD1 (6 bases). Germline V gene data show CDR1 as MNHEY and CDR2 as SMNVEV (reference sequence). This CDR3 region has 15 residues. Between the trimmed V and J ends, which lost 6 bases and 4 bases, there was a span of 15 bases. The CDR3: CASRSWGAINEKLFF. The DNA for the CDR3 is TGTGCCAGCAGGTCGTGGGGGGCGATTAATGAAAAACTGTTTTTT. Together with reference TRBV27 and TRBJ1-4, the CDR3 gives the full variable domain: EAQVTQNPRYLITVTGKKLTVTCSQNMNHEYMSWYRQDPGLGLRQIYYSMNVEVTDKGDVPEGYKVSRKEKRNFPLILESPSPNQTSLYFCASRSWGAINEKLFFGSGTQLSVL.

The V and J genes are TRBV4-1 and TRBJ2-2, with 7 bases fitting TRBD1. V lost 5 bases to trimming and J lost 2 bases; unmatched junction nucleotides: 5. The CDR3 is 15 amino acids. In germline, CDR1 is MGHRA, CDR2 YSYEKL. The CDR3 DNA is TGCGCCAGCAGCGTGGGGACAGCTAACACCGGGGAGCTGTTTTTT. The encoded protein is CASSVGTANTGELFF.

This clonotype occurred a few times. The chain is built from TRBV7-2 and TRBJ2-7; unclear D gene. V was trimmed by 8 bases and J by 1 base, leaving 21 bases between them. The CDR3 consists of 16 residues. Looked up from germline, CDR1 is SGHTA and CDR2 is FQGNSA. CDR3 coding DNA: TGTGCCAGCGGGCAGAGCTGGGGTGGCAGATCCTACGAGCAGTACTTC. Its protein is CASGQSWGGRSYEQYF.